The 10 T cell receptor beta chains presented below share a single source sample, sequenced in a study of radiation and T cells in renal cell carcinoma. TCRdb's copy holds only in-frame clones and misses some; the assay was immunoSEQ multiplex PCR. Seen here are some 130,000 clones, more than 75% observed once, and the top ten hold almost 6%. Time point indicated: blood 2 weeks post-SBRT. Sample treatment: 15 Gy SBRT to primary tumor, nephrectomy 4 weeks later. The sequencing here drew on blood, taken from a patient whose treatment included radiotherapy and nephrectomy. Receptors were obtained from a woman in her sixties or seventies with renal cell carcinoma.

There are a few counts of this clone. The rearrangement uses TRBV5-1 and TRBJ1-2; the match to TRBD1 covers 11 bases. The CDR3 runs 13 residues. V gave up 6 bases and J gave up 5 bases; unmatched junction bases: 3. Germline-derived CDR1 and CDR2 are SGHRS and YFSETQ. The CDR3, as DNA: TGCGCCAGCATGGGACAGGGGGTTTATGGCTACACCTTC. Protein sequence: CASMGQGVYGYTF.

The chain uses TRBV6-6 and TRBJ2-5, with D unclear. V lost 2 bases, J lost 0 bases, and 7 bases lay in between. Germline V CDR1 and CDR2: MNHNY, SVGAGI (reference sequence). There are 14 residues in the CDR3. The CDR3 spells CASSYPGYQETQYF. DNA of the CDR3: TGTGCCAGCAGTTACCCCGGATACCAAGAGACCCAGTACTTC.

The rearrangement joins TRBV4-3 to TRBJ1-1; D not resolved. In germline, CDR1 is LGHNA, CDR2 YSLEER. The CDR3 is made up of 13 amino acids. With 4 bases removed from V and 6 bases from J, the gap between germline ends came to 12 bases. CDR3 protein: CASSPRASAEAFF. CDR3 sequence (DNA): TGCGCCAGCAGCCCACGTGCCAGCGCTGAAGCTTTCTTT.

The chain is built from TRBV6-1 and TRBJ2-7; 8 bases agree with TRBD1. The CDR3 runs 14 residues. The J segment lost 2 bases and the V segment lost 4 bases, leaving 4 bases of the junction unmatched. CDR1 MNHNS and CDR2 SASEGT come from the germline V gene. In DNA, the CDR3 is TGTGCCAGCAGTGTAGGGACAGGACCCTACGAGCAGTACTTC. It encodes CASSVGTGPYEQYF.

This chain joins TRBV5-4 and TRBJ1-1; 7 nucleotides align to TRBD1. J lost 0 bases, V lost 6 bases, and 11 bases had no gene match. This CDR3 contains 16 residues. Germline CDR1 and CDR2: SGHNT and YYREEE (reference sequence). CDR3 loop: CASIEGAGIMNTEAFF. The DNA of the CDR3 is TGTGCCAGCATCGAGGGGGCAGGGATAATGAACACTGAAGCTTTCTTT.

The chain is built from TRBV30 and TRBJ1-3; no definite D call. V lost 8 bases and J lost 0, with 8 bases in between. Germline V gene sequence: CDR1 GTSNPN, CDR2 SVGIG (reference sequence). The CDR3 spans 12 residues. DNA for the CDR3: TGTGCCAGCAAGAGCTCTGGAAACACCATATATTTT. Its translation: CASKSSGNTIYF.

The chain employs TRBV29-1 and TRBJ1-5; unclear D gene. The CDR3 covers 16 residues. CDR1 is SQVTM and CDR2 is ANQGSEA in the germline V gene. V was shortened by 4 bases and J by 1 base, with 17 bases between the two germline ends. CDR3 bases: TGCAGCGTTGGTGGCAGTCCCCCCGGGAGCAATCAGCCCCAGCATTTT. It codes for CSVGGSPPGSNQPQHF.

The J gene is TRBJ2-2, the V gene TRBV6-6; 8 bases are a match to TRBD1. The CDR3 contains 14 residues. V dropped 6 bases and J dropped 6; count of bases not matched to a gene: 6. Germline CDR1 MNHNY, CDR2 SVGAGI (reference sequence). The CDR3 is CASSRTQGAGELFF. The CDR3, as DNA: TGTGCCAGCAGCCGCACACAGGGGGCCGGGGAGCTGTTTTTT.

The chain joins TRBV7-2 to TRBJ1-6; TRBD1 matches at 7 bases. V was pared by 7 bases and J by 0 bases, with 6 bases of the junction left unmatched. CDR1 and CDR2 (germline): SGHTA, FQGNSA. The CDR3 totals 16 residues. For the CDR3, the DNA is TGTGCCAGCAAACCCGACAGGGCCTCCTATAATTCACCCCTCCACTTT. Translation gives CASKPDRASYNSPLHF.

Regarding this clone: This sample also contains other DNA sequences that code for the same CDR3. The rearrangement links TRBV7-2 to TRBJ2-3; D ambiguous. In germline, CDR1 is SGHTA, CDR2 FQGNSA. This CDR3 comprises 12 residues. The V end was cut by 5 bases, the J end by 2 bases, with 5 bases between. CDR3 in DNA: TGTGCCAGCAGCCTACCCACAGATACGCAGTATTTT. Amino acid sequence: CASSLPTDTQYF.